This TCR beta chain is drawn from a study of shared T cell receptors in the human thymus. The CDR3 is 13 residues long. CDR1 and CDR2 from the germline V gene are LGHNA and YNFKEQ. V was trimmed by 4 bases and J by 6 bases, leaving 9 bases between them. TCRdb's copy holds only in-frame clones and misses some; the assay was immunoSEQ multiplex PCR. The sample carries some 700,000 clones, 70% to 90% recorded once. Another study also made use of these data, one on human thymus T cells.

The TCR was taken from a boy younger than two with a congenital heart defect. The gene calls are TRBV4-2 and TRBJ1-4, with D possibly matching TRBD1 (5 bases). The source material was thymocytes. CDR3 DNA sequence: TGTGCCAGCAGCCGGTCGGGGGATGAAAAACTGTTTTTT. Protein: CASSRSGDEKLFF.